This T cell receptor beta chain is drawn from a study of patients and donors after allogeneic stem cell transplantation. CDR3 length: 14 residues. Germline V gene sequence: CDR1 DFQATT, CDR2 SNEGSKA (reference sequence). Trimming shortened V by 6 bases and J by 0 bases, and 14 bases separated the two germline ends. TCRdb itself ran the RT-PCR reads through MiXCR, one entry per CDR3 protein. This sample has around 150,000 distinct CDR3 sequences, with about 36% found just once. The source of this sequence is a human donor who was either an allogeneic HSCT recipient or a stem cell or donor lymphocyte infusion donor (not recorded which). It is not recorded whose cells these are; they may come from a transplant donor. The sample taken for sequencing was blood, either unsorted or a sorted T cell fraction (not recorded which). The chain is built from TRBV20-1 and TRBJ1-1; D gene ambiguous. CDR3 amino acids: CSATGLIMNTEAFF. In DNA, the CDR3 is TGCAGTGCAACTGGCTTGATAATGAACACTGAAGCTTTCTTT.